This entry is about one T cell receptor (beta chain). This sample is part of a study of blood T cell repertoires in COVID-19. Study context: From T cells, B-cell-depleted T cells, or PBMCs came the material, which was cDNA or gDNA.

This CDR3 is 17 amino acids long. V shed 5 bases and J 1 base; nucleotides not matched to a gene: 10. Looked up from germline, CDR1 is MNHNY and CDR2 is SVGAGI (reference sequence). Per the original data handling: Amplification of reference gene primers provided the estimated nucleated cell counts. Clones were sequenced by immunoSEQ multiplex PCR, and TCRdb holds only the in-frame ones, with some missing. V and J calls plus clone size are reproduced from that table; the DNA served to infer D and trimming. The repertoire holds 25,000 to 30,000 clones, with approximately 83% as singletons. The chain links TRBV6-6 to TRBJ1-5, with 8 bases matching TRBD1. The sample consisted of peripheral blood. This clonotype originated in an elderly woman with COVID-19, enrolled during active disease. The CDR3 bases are TGTGCCAGCAGTCGACGACAGGGGAGAGGGAGCAATCAGCCCCAGCATTTT. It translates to CASSRRQGRGSNQPQHF.